The clone carrying this T cell receptor (beta chain) was seen many times. Antigen unknown. The data stem from a study of T cells after yellow fever vaccination. Looking at the study overall: It was SMART-Seq v4 Ultra Low Input that prepared the fractions with low cell numbers. Study findings and constraints: Among primary-vaccination clones, most reappeared after the booster, at 95% to 96% for CD4 and about 90% for CD8. Among all clonotypes, a small share was observed in both CD4 and CD8 compartments.

TCRdb re-analysed the 5' RACE reads in MiXCR, keeping a single row per CDR3 protein. The data contain 300,000 to 400,000 distinct CDR3 sequences, about 8.3% of them seen just once; the ten biggest clones take up 17%. V trimming: 6 bases; J trimming: 4 bases; junction bases outside the gene matches: 9. This CDR3 is built from 16 residues. CDR1 is SGHRS and CDR2 is YFSETQ in the germline V gene. The V call is TRBV5-1, the J call TRBJ2-1; 11 bases align to TRBD2. This TCR came from a man aged 18 to 30 who received the YFV17D yellow fever vaccine. The specimen comprised PBMCs, sampled roughly 46 days after the first yellow fever vaccination. CDR3 in DNA: TGCGCCAGCAAAACTAGCGGGGGAGCCGCTTACAATGAGCAGTTCTTC. Its protein product is CASKTSGGAAYNEQFF. The whole variable domain, filled in from reference TRBV5-1 and TRBJ2-1, reads KAGVTQTPRYLIKTRGQQVTLSCSPISGHRSVSWYQQTPGQGLQFLFEYFSETQRNKGNFPGRFSGRQFSNSRSEMNVSTLELGDSALYLCASKTSGGAAYNEQFFGPGTRLTVL.